These 5 T cell receptor beta chains share one sample of origin, sequenced in a study of cytotoxic CD8 clonotypes in ibrutinib-treated CLL. Profiled with immunoSEQ multiplex PCR; TCRdb holds only in-frame clones, not every one. In the table there are about 140,000 clones, approximately 90% of which are singletons. Sequencing used PBMCs, obtained after 12 months of ibrutinib treatment. These receptors came from a human donor with chronic lymphocytic leukemia.

The chain joins TRBV19 to TRBJ2-7; D possibly corresponds to TRBD2 (6 bases). CDR1 LNHDA and CDR2 SQIVND come from the germline V gene (reference sequence). The CDR3 is 14 residues long. V was clipped by 2 bases and J by 2 bases, with 10 bases between them. As DNA, the CDR3 is TGTGCCAGTAGTATACTGCCGGGGGCCTACGAGCAGTACTTC. This codes for CASSILPGAYEQYF.

This chain connects TRBV7-2 to TRBJ2-3, with 13 bases identical to TRBD2. Germline CDR1 and CDR2: SGHTA and FQGNSA. The CDR3 contains 17 residues. J gave up 3 bases and V 5 bases, and 8 bases lay outside the gene matches. The CDR3 is CASSPRTSGSGTDTQYF. CDR3 in DNA: TGTGCCAGCAGCCCCCGGACTAGCGGGAGTGGGACAGATACGCAGTATTTT. The full variable domain, in which reference TRBV7-2 and TRBJ2-3 provide the parts outside the CDR3, is GAGVSQSPSNKVTEKGKDVELRCDPISGHTALYWYRQSLGQGLEFLIYFQGNSAPDKSGLPSDRFSAERTGGSVSTLTIQRTQQEDSAVYLCASSPRTSGSGTDTQYFGPGTRLTVL.

This chain links TRBV19 with TRBJ1-1; 7 bases fit TRBD1. Germline V gene sequence: CDR1 LNHDA, CDR2 SQIVND (reference sequence). With V trimmed by 4 bases and J by 7 bases, 6 bases remained unmatched. This CDR3 is built from 13 residues. The CDR3 region is CASSTFGQDEAFF. The CDR3, as DNA: TGTGCCAGTAGTACTTTTGGACAGGATGAAGCTTTCTTT.

The chain links TRBV15 to TRBJ2-5; the match to TRBD2 covers 11 bases. The CDR3 loop spans 15 amino acids. Germline V lookup: CDR1 LNHNV, CDR2 YYDKDF (reference sequence). Unmatched junction bases numbered 2, after V lost 2 bases and J lost 3 bases. The CDR3 DNA reads TGTGCCACCAGCAGACTGGGACTAGCGGAAGAGACCCAGTACTTC. Its protein product is CATSRLGLAEETQYF.

The V call is TRBV2, the J call TRBJ2-7; 7 positions match TRBD2. CDR3 length: 17 amino acids. Germline V gene lookup returns CDR1 SNHLY and CDR2 FYNNEI. The V segment lost 6 bases and the J segment 4 bases; nucleotides outside the gene matches: 18. CDR3 DNA sequence: TGTGCCAGCAGCCACCCCGGCAGGCGGGAGCGCCTTTACGAGCAGTACTTC. Residues: CASSHPGRRERLYEQYF.